The sequence of this TCR beta chain was determined in a study of technical replicates of blood from a handful of donors. CDR1 is SGHRS, CDR2 YFSETQ, per germline. The ends were cut back, 0 bases at V and 5 bases at J, with 8 bases in the middle. The CDR3 length is 13 residues. Produced via immunoSEQ multiplex PCR; TCRdb's table is partial and in-frame only. The sample consists of 15,000 or so clones, 84% of them appearing once. The chain recombines TRBV5-1 with TRBJ1-2; no firm D call. The sample comprised PBMCs. This receptor was obtained from a human donor in good health. CDR3 DNA: TGCGCCAGCAGCTTGGACGGAGAATATGGCTACACCTTC. Its protein is CASSLDGEYGYTF.